The table lists the clone carrying this T cell receptor (beta chain) with many counts. Not a single patient had been given any form of treatment at any point before undergoing thyroid surgery. The record originates from a study of metastatic and nonmetastatic thyroid tumors. Whole-study context: Repertoire comparison spanned blood and tumor or nodule tissue of malignant and benign thyroid patients.

Via MiXCR, TCRdb re-called the PCR reads. Here the sample spans 55,000 or so clones, more than 15% being singletons. Trimming stripped 0 bases from V and 5 bases from J, with 13 bases between. CDR3 length equals 14 residues. Germline V gene lookup returns CDR1 DFQATT and CDR2 SNEGSKA (reference sequence). The V call is TRBV20-1, the J call TRBJ1-2; D is possibly TRBD1 (5 bases). The sequence derives from a female donor with papillary thyroid cancer or a benign thyroid nodule (not recorded which). Some clones in this sample may be carry-over from other donors' samples. The source material was blood. The DNA of the CDR3 is TGCAGTGCTAGAGATAGGGGCGGAGGGTATGGCTACACCTTC. Its protein is CSARDRGGGYGYTF.